This T cell receptor beta chain comes out of a study of regulatory T cells in long-lasting Graves disease. The wider study: Persistent Graves' disease meant over 5 years of antithyroid drugs with positive TSH receptor antibodies.

The time point is: persistent/refractory GD, antithyroid drugs over 5 years with positive TRAb. After RNA was extracted from PBMCs, the TCR library was made from it. Diagnoses of Graves' disease were made by American Thyroid Association guidelines. Whole-study results and caveats: For persistent Graves' patients, TCR diversity was lower than for newly diagnosed ones.

With iRepertoire HTBI primers and Arm-PCR of CDR3 regions, TCR beta libraries were built. Each CDR3 protein is one row after TCRdb ran MiXCR on the multiplex PCR reads. The sample shows some 420,000 distinct CDR3 sequences, approximately 22% of them seen only once. From germline, CDR1 is ENHRY and CDR2 SYGVKD. The CDR3 contains 16 residues. The junction had 7 bases not matched to a gene; V was cut back by 2 bases and J by 1 base. Worth noting for this clonotype: Its antigen is undetermined.

The chain recombines TRBV10-3 with TRBJ2-7; 8 nucleotides line up with TRBD1. The specimen was peripheral blood mononuclear cells (PBMCs), collected when the disease was refractory, from a patient treated with antithyroid drugs. The origin of this receptor is a female donor with Graves disease. The DNA of the CDR3 is TGTGCCATCAGTGAGGCGGACAGGGTGATGTCCTACGAGCAGTACTTC. It codes for CAISEADRVMSYEQYF.